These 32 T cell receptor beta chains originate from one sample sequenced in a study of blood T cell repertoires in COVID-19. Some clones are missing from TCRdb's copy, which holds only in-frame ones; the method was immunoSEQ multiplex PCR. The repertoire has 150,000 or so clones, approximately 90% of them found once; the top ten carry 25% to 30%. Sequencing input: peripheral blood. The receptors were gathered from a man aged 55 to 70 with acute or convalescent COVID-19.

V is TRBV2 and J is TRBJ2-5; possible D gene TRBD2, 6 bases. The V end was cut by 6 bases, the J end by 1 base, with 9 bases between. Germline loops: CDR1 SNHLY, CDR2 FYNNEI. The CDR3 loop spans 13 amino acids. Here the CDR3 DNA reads TGTGCCAGCAGGGAGGGGACCCAAGAGACCCAGTACTTC. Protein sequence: CASREGTQETQYF.

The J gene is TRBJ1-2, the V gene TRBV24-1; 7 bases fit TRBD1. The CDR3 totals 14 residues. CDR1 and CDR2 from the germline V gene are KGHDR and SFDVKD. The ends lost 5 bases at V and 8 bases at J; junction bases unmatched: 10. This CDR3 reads CATSATTGEQGYTF. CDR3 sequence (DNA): TGTGCCACCAGTGCAACTACAGGGGAGCAGGGCTACACCTTC.

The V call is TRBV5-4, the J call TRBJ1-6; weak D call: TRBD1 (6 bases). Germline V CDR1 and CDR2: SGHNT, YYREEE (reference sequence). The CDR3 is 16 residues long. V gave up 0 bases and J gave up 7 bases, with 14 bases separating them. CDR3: CASSLDSNRVNSPLHF. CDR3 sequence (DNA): TGTGCCAGCAGCTTGGATTCCAACAGGGTGAATTCACCCCTCCACTTT.

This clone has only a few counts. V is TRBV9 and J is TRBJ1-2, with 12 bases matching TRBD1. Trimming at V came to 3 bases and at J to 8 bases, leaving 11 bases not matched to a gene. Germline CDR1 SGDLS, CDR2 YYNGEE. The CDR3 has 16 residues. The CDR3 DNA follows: TGTGCCAGCAGCGCTACCCCGGGACAGGGGGCGGGGGGCTACACCTTC. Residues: CASSATPGQGAGGYTF. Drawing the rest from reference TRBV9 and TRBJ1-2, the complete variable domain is DSGVTQTPKHLITATGQRVTLRCSPRSGDLSVYWYQQSLDQGLQFLIQYYNGEERAKGNILERFSAQQFPDLHSELNLSSLELGDSALYFCASSATPGQGAGGYTFGSGTRLTVV.

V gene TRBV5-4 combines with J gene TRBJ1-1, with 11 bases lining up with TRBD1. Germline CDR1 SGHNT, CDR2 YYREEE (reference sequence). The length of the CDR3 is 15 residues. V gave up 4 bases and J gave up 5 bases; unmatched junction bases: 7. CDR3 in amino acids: CASSLTGTGGTEAFF. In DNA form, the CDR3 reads TGTGCCAGCAGCCTAACCGGGACAGGGGGTACTGAAGCTTTCTTT.

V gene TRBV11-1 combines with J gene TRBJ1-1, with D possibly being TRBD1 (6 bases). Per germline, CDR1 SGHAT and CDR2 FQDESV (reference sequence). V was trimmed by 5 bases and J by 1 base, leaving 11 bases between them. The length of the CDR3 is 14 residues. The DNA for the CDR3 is TGTGCCAGCAGCCGGGGGGCCGCGAACACTGAAGCTTTCTTT. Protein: CASSRGAANTEAFF. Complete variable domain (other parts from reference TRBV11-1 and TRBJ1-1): EAEVAQSPRYKITEKSQAVAFWCDPISGHATLYWYRQILGQGPELLVQFQDESVVDDSQLPKDRFSAERLKGVDSTLKIQPAELGDSAMYLCASSRGAANTEAFFGQGTRLTVV.

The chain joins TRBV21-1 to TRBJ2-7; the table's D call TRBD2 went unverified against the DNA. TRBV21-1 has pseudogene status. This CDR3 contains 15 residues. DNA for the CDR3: TGTGCCAGCAGCAGTACGCCGGGATCACCCTACGAGCAGTACGTC. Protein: CASSSTPGSPYEQYV.

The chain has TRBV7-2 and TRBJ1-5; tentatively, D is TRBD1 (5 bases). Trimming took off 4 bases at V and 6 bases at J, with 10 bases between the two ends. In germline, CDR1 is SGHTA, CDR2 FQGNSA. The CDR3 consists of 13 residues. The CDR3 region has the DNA TGTGCCAGCAGCTCTGGGGCCGGTCAGCCCCAGCATTTT. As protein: CASSSGAGQPQHF.

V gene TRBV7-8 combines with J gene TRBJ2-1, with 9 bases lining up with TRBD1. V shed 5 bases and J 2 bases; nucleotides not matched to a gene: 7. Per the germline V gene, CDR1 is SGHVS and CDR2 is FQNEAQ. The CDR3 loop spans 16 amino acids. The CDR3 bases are TGTGCCAGCAGCCGCTCGACAGGGGGTACCTACAATGAGCAGTTCTTC. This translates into CASSRSTGGTYNEQFF.

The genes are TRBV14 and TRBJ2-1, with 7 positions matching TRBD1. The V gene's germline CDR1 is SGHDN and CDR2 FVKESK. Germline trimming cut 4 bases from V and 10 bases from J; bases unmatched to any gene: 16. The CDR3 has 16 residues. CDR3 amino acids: CASSRPQGTQGREQFF. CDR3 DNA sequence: TGTGCCAGCAGCCGCCCACAGGGGACCCAAGGAAGGGAGCAGTTCTTC.

The CDR3 DNA reads TGTGCCAGCAGTGGGGGACAGGAAGATCAGCCCCAGCATTTT. Its translation: CASSGGQEDQPQHF. The rearrangement joins TRBV2 to TRBJ1-5; the match to TRBD1 covers 8 bases. J gave up 5 bases and V 4 bases, and 4 bases lay outside the gene matches. This CDR3 is built from 14 residues. The germline CDR1 and CDR2 sequences are SNHLY and FYNNEI.

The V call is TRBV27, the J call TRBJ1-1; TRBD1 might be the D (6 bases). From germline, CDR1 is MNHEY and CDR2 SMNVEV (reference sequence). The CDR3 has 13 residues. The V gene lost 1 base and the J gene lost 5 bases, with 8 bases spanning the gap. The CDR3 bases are TGTGCCAGCAGTTTATACAGGGTTACTGAAGCTTTCTTT. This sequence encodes CASSLYRVTEAFF.

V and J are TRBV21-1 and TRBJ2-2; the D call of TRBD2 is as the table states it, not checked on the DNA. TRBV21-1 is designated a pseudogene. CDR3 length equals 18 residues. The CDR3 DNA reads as TGTGCCAGCAGCACCCCGGGACTAGCCGATACGAACACCGGGGAGCTGTTTTTT. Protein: CASSTPGLADTNTGELFF.

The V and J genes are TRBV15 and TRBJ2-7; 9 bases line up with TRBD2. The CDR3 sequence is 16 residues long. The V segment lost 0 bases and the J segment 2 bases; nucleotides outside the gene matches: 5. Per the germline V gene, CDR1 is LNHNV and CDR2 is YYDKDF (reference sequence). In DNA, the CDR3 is TGTGCCACCAGCAGAGACCCGACTAGCGGAGCCTACGAGCAGTACTTC. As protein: CATSRDPTSGAYEQYF.

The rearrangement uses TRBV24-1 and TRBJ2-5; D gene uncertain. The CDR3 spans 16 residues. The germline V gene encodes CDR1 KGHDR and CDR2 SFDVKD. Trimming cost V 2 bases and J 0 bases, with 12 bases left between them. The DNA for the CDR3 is TGTGCCACCAGTGATTCTGCAGGTACGGACCAAGAGACCCAGTACTTC. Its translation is CATSDSAGTDQETQYF.

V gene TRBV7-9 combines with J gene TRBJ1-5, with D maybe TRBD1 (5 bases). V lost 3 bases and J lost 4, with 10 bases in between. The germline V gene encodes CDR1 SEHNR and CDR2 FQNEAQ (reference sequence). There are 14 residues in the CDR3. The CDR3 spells CASSFSSGNQPQHF. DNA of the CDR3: TGTGCCAGCAGCTTTTCGTCAGGGAATCAGCCCCAGCATTTT.

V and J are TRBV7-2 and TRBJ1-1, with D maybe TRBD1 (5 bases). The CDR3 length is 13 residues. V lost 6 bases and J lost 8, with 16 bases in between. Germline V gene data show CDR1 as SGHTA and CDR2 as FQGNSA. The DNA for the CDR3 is TGTGCCAGCAGTTCCCAAGGGGCAGCAGAAGCTTTCTTT. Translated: CASSSQGAAEAFF.

The DNA for the CDR3 is TGTGCCAGCAGCCCCAGACAGGGGCGGGGGCTGACTGAAGCTTTCTTT. Translated, it gives CASSPRQGRGLTEAFF. This chain joins TRBV11-2 and TRBJ1-1; 8 nucleotides align to TRBD1. Germline V gene lookup returns CDR1 SGHAT and CDR2 FQNNGV. This CDR3 is 16 amino acids long. With 5 bases clipped from V and 5 bases from J, the junction kept 13 bases outside the gene matches.

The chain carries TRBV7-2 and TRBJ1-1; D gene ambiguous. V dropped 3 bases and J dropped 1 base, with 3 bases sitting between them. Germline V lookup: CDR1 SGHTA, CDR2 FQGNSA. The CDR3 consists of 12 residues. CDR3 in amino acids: CASSFRNTEAFF. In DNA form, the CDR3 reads TGTGCCAGCAGCTTCCGGAACACTGAAGCTTTCTTT.

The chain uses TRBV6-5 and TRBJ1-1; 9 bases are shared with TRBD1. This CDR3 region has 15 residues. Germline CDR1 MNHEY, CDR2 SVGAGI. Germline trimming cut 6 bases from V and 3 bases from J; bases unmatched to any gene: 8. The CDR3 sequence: CASRRGQGGYTEAFF. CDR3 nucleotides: TGTGCCAGCAGACGGGGACAGGGTGGATACACTGAAGCTTTCTTT.

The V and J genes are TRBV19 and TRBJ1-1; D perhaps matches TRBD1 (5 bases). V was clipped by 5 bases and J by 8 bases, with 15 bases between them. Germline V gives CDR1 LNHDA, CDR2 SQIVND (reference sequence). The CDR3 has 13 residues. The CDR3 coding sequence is TGTGCCAGTAGTTCCCGCAGGGCCGAAGAAGCTTTCTTT. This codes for CASSSRRAEEAFF.

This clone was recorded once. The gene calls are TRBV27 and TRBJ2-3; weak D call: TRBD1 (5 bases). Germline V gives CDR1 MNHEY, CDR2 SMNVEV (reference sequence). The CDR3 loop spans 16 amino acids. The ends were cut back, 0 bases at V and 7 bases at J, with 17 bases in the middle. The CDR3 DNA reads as TGTGCCAGCAGTTTATCGATCCAGGGTCGTCAACATACGCAGTATTTT. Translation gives CASSLSIQGRQHTQYF.

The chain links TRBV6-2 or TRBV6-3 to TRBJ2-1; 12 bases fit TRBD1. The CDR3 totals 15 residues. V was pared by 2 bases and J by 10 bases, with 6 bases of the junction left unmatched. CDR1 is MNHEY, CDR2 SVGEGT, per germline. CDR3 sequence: CASSYGDRGQGEQFF. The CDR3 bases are TGTGCCAGCAGTTACGGGGACAGGGGGCAGGGGGAGCAGTTCTTC.

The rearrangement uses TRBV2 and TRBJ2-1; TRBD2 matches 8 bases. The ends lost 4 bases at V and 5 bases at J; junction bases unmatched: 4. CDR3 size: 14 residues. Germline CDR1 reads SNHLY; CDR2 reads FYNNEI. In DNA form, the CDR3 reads TGTGCCAGCAGTGCTGGGACTAGTCACAATGAGCAGTTCTTC. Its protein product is CASSAGTSHNEQFF.

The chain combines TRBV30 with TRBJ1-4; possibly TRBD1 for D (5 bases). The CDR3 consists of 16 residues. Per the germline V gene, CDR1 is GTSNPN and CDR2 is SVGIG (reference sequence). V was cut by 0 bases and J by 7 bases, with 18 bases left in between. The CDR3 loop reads CAWSVRTLGAGEKLFF. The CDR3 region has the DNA TGTGCCTGGAGTGTTAGGACACTCGGAGCCGGTGAAAAACTGTTTTTT. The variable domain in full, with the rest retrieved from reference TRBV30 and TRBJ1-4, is SQTIHQWPATLVQPVGSPLSLECTVEGTSNPNLYWYRQAAGRGLQLLFYSVGIGQISSEVPQNLSASRPQDRQFILSSKKLLLSDSGFYLCAWSVRTLGAGEKLFFGSGTQLSVL.

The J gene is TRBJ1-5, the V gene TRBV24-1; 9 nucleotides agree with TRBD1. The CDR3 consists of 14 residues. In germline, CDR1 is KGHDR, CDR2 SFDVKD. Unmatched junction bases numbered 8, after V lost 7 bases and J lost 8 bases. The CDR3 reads CATSPTGGTKPQHF. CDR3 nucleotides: TGTGCCACCAGCCCAACAGGGGGCACGAAGCCCCAGCATTTT.

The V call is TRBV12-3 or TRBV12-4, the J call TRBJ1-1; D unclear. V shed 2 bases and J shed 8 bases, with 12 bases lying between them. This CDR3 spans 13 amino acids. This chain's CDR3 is CASSLLGDSEAFF. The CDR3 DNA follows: TGTGCCAGCAGTTTACTGGGAGACTCCGAAGCTTTCTTT.

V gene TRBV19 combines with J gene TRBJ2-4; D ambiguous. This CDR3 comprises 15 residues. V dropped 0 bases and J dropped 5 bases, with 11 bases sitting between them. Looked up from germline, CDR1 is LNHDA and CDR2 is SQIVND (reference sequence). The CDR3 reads CASSIDRLRQNIQYF. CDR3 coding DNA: TGTGCCAGTAGTATAGACAGGTTAAGGCAAAACATTCAGTACTTC.

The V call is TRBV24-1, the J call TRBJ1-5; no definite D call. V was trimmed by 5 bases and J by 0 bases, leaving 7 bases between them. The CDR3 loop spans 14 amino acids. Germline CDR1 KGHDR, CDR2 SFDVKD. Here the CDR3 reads CATSAPNSNQPQHF. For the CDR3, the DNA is TGTGCCACCAGTGCCCCAAATAGCAATCAGCCCCAGCATTTT.

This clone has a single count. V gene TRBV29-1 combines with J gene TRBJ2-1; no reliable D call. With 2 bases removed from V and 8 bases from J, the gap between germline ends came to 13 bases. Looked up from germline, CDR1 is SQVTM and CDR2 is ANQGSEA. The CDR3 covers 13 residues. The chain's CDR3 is CSVESLPPHEQFF. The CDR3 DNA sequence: TGCAGCGTTGAAAGCCTCCCCCCACATGAGCAGTTCTTC.

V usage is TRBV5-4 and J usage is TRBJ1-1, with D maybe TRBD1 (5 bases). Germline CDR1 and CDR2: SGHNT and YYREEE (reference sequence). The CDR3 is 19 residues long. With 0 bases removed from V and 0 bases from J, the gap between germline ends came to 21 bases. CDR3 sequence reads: CASSLAAGGSSLMNTEAFF. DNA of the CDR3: TGTGCCAGCAGCTTGGCCGCGGGGGGGTCTTCGCTCATGAACACTGAAGCTTTCTTT.

The CDR3 DNA follows: TGTGCCTGGAGTTCCCGGGGCAATCAGCCCCAGCATTTT. Translated, it gives CAWSSRGNQPQHF. This chain links TRBV30 with TRBJ1-5, with unresolved D. The germline V and J ends were trimmed by 2 bases and 2 bases, with 7 bases remaining between them. The CDR3 has 13 amino acids. CDR1 and CDR2 from the germline V gene are GTSNPN and SVGIG (reference sequence).